This passage covers 13 T cell receptor beta chains from one sample sequenced in a study of T cell repertoires in cytomegalovirus infection. From the reads, TCRdb called clonotypes with MiXCR, one entry per CDR3 protein. The sample lists approximately 71,000 distinct CDR3 sequences; around 20% were seen once. For these receptors, no antigen is known. The sequenced sample was CD8+ T cells from cultured PBMCs, obtained from culture after CMV antigen stimulation. The source is a human donor in good health (CMV status not recorded). Some clones in this sample may be carry-over from other donors' samples.

The genes are TRBV28 and TRBJ1-2; tentatively, D is TRBD1 (6 bases). V was trimmed by 2 bases and J by 1 base, leaving 11 bases between them. This CDR3 is 15 amino acids long. Germline lookup yields CDR1 MDHEN and CDR2 SYDVKM. The chain's CDR3 is CASSLRQEFNYGYTF. The DNA for the CDR3 is TGTGCCAGCAGTTTAAGACAGGAGTTTAACTATGGCTACACCTTC.

The V and J genes are TRBV7-9 and TRBJ1-3, with D possibly being TRBD1 (5 bases). Trimming took 3 bases from V and 2 from J, leaving 14 bases between them. This CDR3 contains 16 residues. Germline-derived CDR1 and CDR2 are SEHNR and FQNEAQ (reference sequence). The CDR3: CASSLKGDRTGNTIYF. In nucleotides, the CDR3 is TGTGCCAGCAGCTTGAAGGGAGACAGAACTGGAAACACCATATATTTT.

This clonotype came up a few times. V and J are TRBV7-6 and TRBJ2-3; 9 positions match TRBD1. CDR1 and CDR2 from the germline V gene are SGHVS and FNYEAQ. The V segment lost 4 bases and the J segment 3 bases; nucleotides outside the gene matches: 8. The CDR3 spans 16 residues. The CDR3, as DNA: TGTGCCAGCAGCTCAAGACAGGGGACAGGGACAGATACGCAGTATTTT. This gives the protein CASSSRQGTGTDTQYF.

This clonotype was seen more than once but under ten times. V and J are TRBV5-1 and TRBJ1-2; unclear D gene. V shed 0 bases and J shed 2 bases, with 8 bases lying between them. The CDR3 is 14 amino acids. The germline V gene has CDR1 SGHRS and CDR2 YFSETQ. CDR3 sequence reads: CASSLDTTNYGYTF. For the CDR3, the DNA is TGCGCCAGCAGCTTGGACACAACAAACTATGGCTACACCTTC.

This clonotype has only a few counts. The chain links TRBV7-8 to TRBJ2-2, with 8 bases identical to TRBD2. CDR3 length equals 15 residues. In germline, CDR1 is SGHVS, CDR2 FQNEAQ. V lost 2 bases to trimming and J lost 4 bases; unmatched junction nucleotides: 3. The CDR3 sequence: CASSLRGGATGELFF. As DNA, the CDR3 is TGTGCCAGCAGCTTACGGGGGGGGGCCACCGGGGAGCTGTTTTTT.

The chain combines TRBV4-1 with TRBJ2-1; 11 bases line up with TRBD2. This CDR3 has 17 residues. Germline loops: CDR1 MGHRA, CDR2 YSYEKL. V dropped 1 base and J dropped 4; count of bases not matched to a gene: 6. CDR3 sequence (DNA): TGCGCCAGCAGCCAAGCAGTTAGCGGGGGGGTATACAATGAGCAGTTCTTC. Its protein product is CASSQAVSGGVYNEQFF.

CDR3 sequence (DNA): TGTGCCAGCACCCCGGACAGCACGATCGCCTACGAGCAGTACTTC. Protein sequence: CASTPDSTIAYEQYF. V and J are TRBV6-2 or TRBV6-3 and TRBJ2-7, with D possibly matching TRBD1 (6 bases). Trimming stripped 7 bases from V and 2 bases from J, with 18 bases between. Germline CDR1 MNHEY, CDR2 SVGEGT. The CDR3 is 15 residues long.

V usage is TRBV6-6 and J usage is TRBJ1-1; D possibly corresponds to TRBD1 (5 bases). Trimming shortened V by 5 bases and J by 3 bases, and 19 bases separated the two germline ends. The CDR3 loop spans 16 amino acids. Germline values: CDR1 MNHNY, CDR2 SVGAGI (reference sequence). For the CDR3, the DNA is TGTGCCAGCAGTGGAAGCATCAGGGAGTGGGACACTGAAGCTTTCTTT. It yields the protein CASSGSIREWDTEAFF.

The chain combines TRBV7-2 with TRBJ2-1; D remains ambiguous. The V end was cut by 2 bases, the J end by 4 bases, with 9 bases between. The CDR3 totals 14 residues. From germline, CDR1 is SGHTA and CDR2 FQGNSA. CDR3 protein: CASSLRSGYNEQFF. The CDR3 DNA follows: TGTGCCAGCAGCTTAAGGTCGGGTTACAATGAGCAGTTCTTC.

There are a few counts of this clonotype. The rearrangement links TRBV24-1 to TRBJ1-2; 9 bases are a match to TRBD1. This CDR3 is 14 amino acids long. Per germline, CDR1 KGHDR and CDR2 SFDVKD. Losses at the gene ends were 4 bases for V and 5 bases for J; bases not matched to a gene: 4. The CDR3 DNA follows: TGTGCCACCAGTGACTCGGACAGGGGATATGGCTACACCTTC. Its translation is CATSDSDRGYGYTF.

CDR3 sequence reads: CASSSPGRTDTQYF. CDR3 bases: TGTGCCAGCAGTTCTCCCGGGAGGACAGATACGCAGTATTTT. The V gene is TRBV12-3 or TRBV12-4, the J gene TRBJ2-3; TRBD2 aligns across 7 bases. The CDR3 is 14 residues long. V trimming: 4 bases; J trimming: 3 bases; junction bases outside the gene matches: 4.

The chain is built from TRBV19 and TRBJ2-7; 9 bases fit TRBD2. V was clipped by 5 bases and J by 1 base; unmatched bases: 9. The CDR3 sequence is 16 residues long. Germline CDR1 reads LNHDA; CDR2 reads SQIVND (reference sequence). In DNA, the CDR3 is TGTGCCAGTAGTCGCCGAGCGGGGGGTTTGTCCTACGAGCAGTACTTC. It yields the protein CASSRRAGGLSYEQYF.

This clonotype was observed at least ten times. The CDR3 protein is CASSASATGPNYGYTF. The DNA for the CDR3 is TGTGCCAGCAGCGCATCAGCGACAGGGCCTAACTATGGCTACACCTTC. The V call is TRBV7-2, the J call TRBJ1-2; 7 bases align to TRBD1. Germline lookup yields CDR1 SGHTA and CDR2 FQGNSA. The CDR3 contains 16 residues. V shed 5 bases, J shed 0 bases, and the junction held 9 bases outside the gene matches.